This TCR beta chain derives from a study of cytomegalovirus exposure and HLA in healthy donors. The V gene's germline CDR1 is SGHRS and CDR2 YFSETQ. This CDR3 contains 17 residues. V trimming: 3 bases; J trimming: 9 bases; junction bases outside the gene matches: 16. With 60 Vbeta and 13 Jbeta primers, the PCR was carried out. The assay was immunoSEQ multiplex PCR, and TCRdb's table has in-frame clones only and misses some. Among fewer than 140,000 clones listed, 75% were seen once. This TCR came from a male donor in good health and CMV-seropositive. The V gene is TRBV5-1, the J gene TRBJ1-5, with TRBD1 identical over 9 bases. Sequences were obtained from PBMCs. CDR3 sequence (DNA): TGCGCCAGCAGCTCAACCGGGACAGGGCTCTCGTGGGGGCCCCAGCATTTT. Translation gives CASSSTGTGLSWGPQHF.